What follows are 30 T cell receptor beta chains derived from one specimen sequenced in a study of T cell repertoires in aging, cancer and after chemotherapy. TCR beta rearrangements were amplified from peripheral blood genomic DNA. Rearranged V-D-J TRB sequences were amplified with a mixed TRB-A/B primer pool. From the multiplex PCR reads, TCRdb called clonotypes with MiXCR, one entry per CDR3 protein. Among about 13,000 distinct CDR3 sequences listed, roughly a quarter were seen once. The sample comprised blood. All receptors derive from a human donor in good health.

This clonotype appeared a few times. This chain links TRBV7-7 with TRBJ2-1, with 8 bases fitting TRBD1. CDR3 size: 16 residues. V shed 1 base and J 2 bases; nucleotides not matched to a gene: 4. The germline gives CDR1 SSHAT, CDR2 FNYEAQ (reference sequence). The CDR3 DNA sequence: TGTGCCAGCAGCTTAGACCGGGACAGGCCCTACAATGAGCAGTTCTTC. It translates to CASSLDRDRPYNEQFF.

This clonotype was recorded a few times. This chain uses TRBV19 with TRBJ2-6; D not certain. Germline V lookup: CDR1 LNHDA, CDR2 SQIVND (reference sequence). Between the trimmed V and J ends, which lost 6 bases and 6 bases, there was a span of 9 bases. The length of the CDR3 is 13 residues. CDR3 loop: CASRVPSANVLTF. In nucleotides, the CDR3 is TGTGCCAGTAGGGTCCCTTCGGCCAACGTCCTGACTTTC.

The rearrangement links TRBV20-1 to TRBJ2-1; the match to TRBD1 covers 8 bases. CDR1 is DFQATT, CDR2 SNEGSKA, per germline (reference sequence). V trimming: 3 bases; J trimming: 7 bases; junction bases outside the gene matches: 2. CDR3 length equals 12 residues. The DNA of the CDR3 is TGCAGTGCTAGGACAGGGGTTAATGAGCAGTTCTTC. Translating gives CSARTGVNEQFF.

This clonotype is categorized as medium-sized (0.01 to 0.1%). The chain employs TRBV6-1 and TRBJ2-7; TRBD2 matches 7 bases. This CDR3 has 13 residues. Germline CDR1 is MNHNS and CDR2 is SASEGT. V lost 5 bases to trimming and J lost 5 bases; unmatched junction nucleotides: 6. The CDR3 loop reads CASSRSTSHEQYF. As DNA, the CDR3 is TGTGCCAGCAGTCGATCGACTAGCCACGAGCAGTACTTC.

By share of the sample, this clonotype is medium-sized. The chain couples TRBV6-2 or TRBV6-3 to TRBJ2-7; D unclear. The CDR3 consists of 12 residues. The germline V gene encodes CDR1 MNHEY and CDR2 SVGEGT. Trimming cost V 2 bases and J 6 bases, with 8 bases left between them. CDR3 loop: CASSYRITEQYV. In DNA, the CDR3 is TGTGCCAGCAGTTACCGCATTACCGAGCAGTACGTC.

This clonotype is judged medium-sized. The chain combines TRBV20-1 with TRBJ1-6; D uncertain. CDR3 length equals 18 residues. Trimming took 3 bases from V and 3 from J, leaving 21 bases between them. CDR1 and CDR2 from the germline V gene are DFQATT and SNEGSKA (reference sequence). The CDR3 region is CSASRLGSDILYNSPLHF. The CDR3 DNA reads as TGCAGTGCTAGCAGGTTGGGCAGCGACATCCTCTATAATTCACCCCTCCACTTT.

This clonotype was detected only a few times. The CDR3: CASSLMTGTNEKLFF. The CDR3 DNA follows: TGTGCCAGCAGCCTCATGACAGGGACTAATGAAAAACTGTTTTTT. The chain combines TRBV28 with TRBJ1-4; TRBD1 agrees at 7 bases. The CDR3 extends over 15 amino acids. CDR1 MDHEN and CDR2 SYDVKM come from the germline V gene. V lost 6 bases, J lost 2 bases, and 6 bases stayed unmatched.

In this sample, this clonotype is medium-sized. The chain recombines TRBV29-1 with TRBJ2-2, with 9 positions matching TRBD2. CDR1 SQVTM and CDR2 ANQGSEA come from the germline V gene. Germline trimming cut 4 bases from V and 6 bases from J; bases unmatched to any gene: 15. The CDR3 has 17 residues. The CDR3, as DNA: TGCAGCGTTGGGACGGTTGGAGGCGGGGGGGCCGCCGGGGAGCTGTTTTTT. Translated, it gives CSVGTVGGGGAAGELFF.

This clonotype was picked up a small number of times. The chain joins TRBV5-4 to TRBJ1-2; D gene uncertain. Trimming shortened V by 3 bases and J by 0 bases, and 12 bases separated the two germline ends. This CDR3 contains 15 residues. Germline V gene sequence: CDR1 SGHNT, CDR2 YYREEE (reference sequence). DNA of the CDR3: TGTGCCAGCAGCTCCCGAGGGAGCTCTAACTATGGCTACACCTTC. Amino acids: CASSSRGSSNYGYTF.

V usage is TRBV5-4 and J usage is TRBJ2-1; D is unresolved. V lost 0 bases and J lost 0, with 10 bases in between. The CDR3 sequence is 16 residues long. Germline lookup yields CDR1 SGHNT and CDR2 YYREEE (reference sequence). Here the CDR3 DNA reads TGTGCCAGCAGCTTGGGACTTGCGAGCTCCTACAATGAGCAGTTCTTC. It yields the protein CASSLGLASSYNEQFF.

V gene TRBV20-1 combines with J gene TRBJ1-2; D is ambiguous. In germline, CDR1 is DFQATT, CDR2 SNEGSKA (reference sequence). This CDR3 is 16 amino acids long. The V end was cut by 1 base, the J end by 1 base, with 16 bases between. The DNA for the CDR3 is TGCAGTGCTAGAGTCGGGCTACTGGGCTATAACTATGGCTACACCTTC. Amino acid sequence: CSARVGLLGYNYGYTF.

This chain connects TRBV27 to TRBJ2-5; 11 bases fit TRBD1. The ends lost 6 bases at V and 5 bases at J; junction bases unmatched: 8. This CDR3 is built from 15 residues. Germline-derived CDR1 and CDR2 are MNHEY and SMNVEV (reference sequence). The DNA of the CDR3 is TGTGCCAGCAGCCAACGGACAGGGGGCGTGGAGACCCAGTACTTC. As protein: CASSQRTGGVETQYF.

This clonotype has just a few counts. The chain is built from TRBV10-1 and TRBJ1-2; 7 positions match TRBD1. The CDR3 runs to 12 residues. J gave up 8 bases and V 3 bases, and 3 bases lay outside the gene matches. CDR1 and CDR2 from the germline V gene are WNHNN and SYGVQD (reference sequence). CDR3 sequence: CASSEGGGGYTF. The CDR3 bases are TGCGCCAGCAGTGAAGGAGGGGGCGGCTACACCTTC.

This clonotype was seen a few times. The chain couples TRBV7-9 to TRBJ2-5; D is undetermined. Germline V gene lookup returns CDR1 SEHNR and CDR2 FQNEAQ (reference sequence). The CDR3 consists of 15 residues. Deletions cut 1 base from V and 1 base from J, with 10 bases between. The CDR3: CASSLVVAFQETQYF. As DNA, the CDR3 is TGTGCCAGCAGCTTAGTAGTGGCATTCCAAGAGACCCAGTACTTC.

A few counts support this clonotype. The V call is TRBV20-1, the J call TRBJ2-3; 11 nucleotides align to TRBD2. Germline assignment: CDR1 DFQATT and CDR2 SNEGSKA (reference sequence). The trim removed 4 bases at V and 5 bases at J, leaving 8 bases unmatched. The CDR3 runs to 15 residues. The CDR3 sequence: CSAKKISGGGDTQYF. CDR3 DNA sequence: TGCAGTGCTAAAAAGATTAGCGGGGGGGGAGATACGCAGTATTTT.

This clonotype is medium-sized. J is TRBJ2-7 and V is TRBV6-5; 10 bases agree with TRBD2. The CDR3 is made up of 14 amino acids. Trimming took 5 bases from V and 2 from J; bases not matched to a gene: 3. Germline V CDR1 and CDR2: MNHEY, SVGAGI. CDR3 in DNA: TGTGCCAGCAGTCGTGGACTAGCGGCCTACGAGCAGTACTTC. Its translation is CASSRGLAAYEQYF.

This clonotype occurred a few times. The chain combines TRBV7-9 with TRBJ2-5; 8 bases line up with TRBD2. J lost 5 bases, V lost 5 bases, and 10 bases had no gene match. CDR1 SEHNR and CDR2 FQNEAQ come from the germline V gene (reference sequence). The CDR3 runs 15 residues. The DNA for the CDR3 is TGTGCCAGCAGCCCGCCGGGGGGGGCTGGGGAGACCCAGTACTTC. As protein: CASSPPGGAGETQYF.

This clonotype has a handful of counts. The chain combines TRBV27 with TRBJ2-5; D may match TRBD1 or TRBD2 (5 bases each). The V and J ends lost 5 bases and 2 bases respectively, with 12 bases between them. Germline assignment: CDR1 MNHEY and CDR2 SMNVEV (reference sequence). The CDR3 is 14 amino acids. The chain's CDR3 is CASSTWDVQETQYF. CDR3 sequence (DNA): TGTGCCAGCAGTACGTGGGACGTACAAGAGACCCAGTACTTC.

By sample fraction, this clonotype is medium-sized. CDR3 sequence: CSVSIRDSGANVLTF. CDR3 bases: TGCAGCGTTTCAATCAGGGACTCTGGGGCCAACGTCCTGACTTTC. The rearrangement uses TRBV29-1 and TRBJ2-6, with a weak D call TRBD1 (5 bases). Germline assignment: CDR1 SQVTM and CDR2 ANQGSEA. Trimming stripped 5 bases from V and 0 bases from J, with 11 bases between. The CDR3 totals 15 residues. The full variable domain, its missing parts supplied by reference TRBV29-1 and TRBJ2-6, is SAVISQKPSRDICQRGTSLTIQCQVDSQVTMMFWYRQQPGQSLTLIATANQGSEATYESGFVIDKFPISRPNLTFSTLTVSNMSPEDSSIYLCSVSIRDSGANVLTFGAGSRLTVL.

The rearrangement links TRBV19 to TRBJ2-3; TRBD1 matches at 7 bases. The germline gives CDR1 LNHDA, CDR2 SQIVND (reference sequence). The CDR3 length is 13 residues. J was trimmed by 4 bases and V by 9 bases; bases with no gene match: 7. For the CDR3, the DNA is TGTGCCAGCGGGACAGTGAAGGCAGATACGCAGTATTTT. Translation gives CASGTVKADTQYF. Using reference TRBV19 and TRBJ2-3 for the parts outside the CDR3, the full variable domain is DGGITQSPKYLFRKEGQNVTLSCEQNLNHDAMYWYRQDPGQGLRLIYYSQIVNDFQKGDIAEGYSVSREKKESFPLTVTSAQKNPTAFYLCASGTVKADTQYFGPGTRLTVL.

The gene calls are TRBV12-3 or TRBV12-4 and TRBJ2-7, with 9 bases that match TRBD1. The CDR3 extends over 12 amino acids. V shed 3 bases and J 7 bases; nucleotides not matched to a gene: 1. DNA for the CDR3: TGTGCCAGCAGTTTGACAGGGGGTGAGCAGTACGTC. It specifies CASSLTGGEQYV.

This clonotype is medium-sized. The rearrangement links TRBV7-9 to TRBJ2-7; 7 bases are shared with TRBD1. The CDR3 length is 15 residues. The ends lost 1 base at V and 0 bases at J; junction bases unmatched: 3. Germline loops: CDR1 SEHNR, CDR2 FQNEAQ (reference sequence). The CDR3 reads CASSLGQGSSYEQYF. CDR3 sequence (DNA): TGTGCCAGCAGCTTAGGACAGGGCAGCTCCTACGAGCAGTACTTC.

The chain employs TRBV15 and TRBJ1-4, with D perhaps TRBD1 (5 bases). Germline V gives CDR1 LNHNV, CDR2 YYDKDF (reference sequence). Trimming removed 0 bases from V and 2 bases from J, with 16 bases in between. The CDR3 runs to 18 residues. CDR3 DNA: TGTGCCACCAGCAGAGATTGGGGCCGTTCCCTCACTAATGAAAAACTGTTTTTT. Translating it yields CATSRDWGRSLTNEKLFF.

V is TRBV28 and J is TRBJ1-3, with D maybe TRBD1 (5 bases). V was pared by 6 bases and J by 4 bases, with 13 bases between. CDR1 and CDR2 (germline): MDHEN, SYDVKM. The CDR3 spans 14 residues. The CDR3 coding sequence is TGTGCCAGCAGGATGACAGCTCAGGGAAACACCATATATTTT. Protein sequence: CASRMTAQGNTIYF.

On this clonotype itself: This could be a read error, since a much larger clone is one nucleotide away. The J gene is TRBJ2-7, the V gene TRBV5-5; no clear D gene. Germline lookup yields CDR1 SGHKS and CDR2 YYEKEE (reference sequence). This CDR3 comprises 15 residues. Trimming removed 0 bases from V and 2 bases from J, with 12 bases in between. CDR3 DNA: TGTGCCAGCAGCTTGGGTTTGTGTTGGCCCTACGAGCAGTACTTC. Translated: CASSLGLCWPYEQYF.

This clonotype was seen more than once but under ten times. The chain combines TRBV27 with TRBJ2-5, with a possible D match to TRBD1 (5 bases). Trimming cost V 6 bases and J 5 bases, with 28 bases left between them. Germline CDR1 and CDR2: MNHEY and SMNVEV (reference sequence). The CDR3 is 18 residues long. CDR3 sequence: CASSKLFGGALEGETQYF. The CDR3 nucleotides read TGTGCCAGCAGCAAACTTTTCGGTGGGGCCTTAGAAGGGGAGACCCAGTACTTC.

V is TRBV5-5 and J is TRBJ2-3, with a weak D call TRBD2 (7 bases). The germline gives CDR1 SGHKS, CDR2 YYEKEE (reference sequence). Between the trimmed V and J ends, which lost 1 base and 1 base, there was a span of 19 bases. The length of the CDR3 is 18 residues. For the CDR3, the DNA is TGTGCCAGCAGCTTGTCTCGGTGGGCGGGGGCCCGCACAGATACGCAGTATTTT. Residues: CASSLSRWAGARTDTQYF.

This chain connects TRBV19 to TRBJ1-5, with D unresolved. Looked up from germline, CDR1 is LNHDA and CDR2 is SQIVND (reference sequence). The CDR3 runs to 13 residues. Trimming left V 8 bases short and J 0 bases short, with 8 bases between. CDR3 sequence reads: CASRFNSNQPQHF. The CDR3 DNA follows: TGTGCCAGTCGGTTTAATAGCAATCAGCCCCAGCATTTT.

In this sample, this clonotype turned up a few times. This chain links TRBV6-5 with TRBJ1-4; TRBD1 might be the D (6 bases). V was shortened by 0 bases and J by 4 bases, with 9 bases between the two germline ends. CDR1 and CDR2 (germline): MNHEY, SVGAGI. CDR3 length equals 15 residues. DNA of the CDR3: TGTGCCAGCAGTTACTCCGCAGGGGATAATGAAAAACTGTTTTTT. Residues: CASSYSAGDNEKLFF.

As for this clonotype: This clone may be a read error of a much larger clone one base away. The genes are TRBV7-6 and TRBJ1-2; maybe TRBD1 (5 bases). The CDR3 spans 12 residues. Trimming removed 4 bases from V and 8 bases from J, with 11 bases in between. Germline V CDR1 and CDR2: SGHVS, FNYEAQ. CDR3 coding DNA: TGTGCCAGCAGCTCTTGGACATGGGGCTACACCTTC. Translation gives CASSSWTWGYTF.